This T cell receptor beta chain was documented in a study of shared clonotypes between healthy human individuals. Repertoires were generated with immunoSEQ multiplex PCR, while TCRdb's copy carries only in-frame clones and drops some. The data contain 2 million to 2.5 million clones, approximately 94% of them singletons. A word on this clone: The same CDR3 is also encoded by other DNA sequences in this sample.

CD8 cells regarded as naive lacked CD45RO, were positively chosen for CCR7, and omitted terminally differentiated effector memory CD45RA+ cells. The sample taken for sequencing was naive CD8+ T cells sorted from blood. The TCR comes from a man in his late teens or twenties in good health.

The CDR3 DNA reads TGTGCCAGCAGTGACAGGGGATACGAGCAGTACTTC. As protein: CASSDRGYEQYF. This sequence joins TRBV6-1 and TRBJ2-7; tentative D call: TRBD1 (6 bases). CDR3 length: 12 amino acids. In germline, CDR1 is MNHNS, CDR2 SASEGT. Trimming cost V 3 bases and J 4 bases, with 7 bases left between them.